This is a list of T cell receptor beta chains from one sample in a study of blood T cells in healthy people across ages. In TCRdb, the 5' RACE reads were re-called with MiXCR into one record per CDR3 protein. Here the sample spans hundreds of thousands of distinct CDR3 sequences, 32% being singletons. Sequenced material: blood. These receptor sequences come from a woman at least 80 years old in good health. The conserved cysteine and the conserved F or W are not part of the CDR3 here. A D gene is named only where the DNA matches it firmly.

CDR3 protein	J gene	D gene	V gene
ASSLRTGVGNSPLH	TRBJ1-6	TRBD1	TRBV6-5
AISEGQGMNTEAF	TRBJ1-1	TRBD1	TRBV10-3
ASSLGEVAGELF	TRBJ2-2	NA	TRBV7-8
ASSWGQTSSYEQY	TRBJ2-7	TRBD1	TRBV5-5
ASSHQTEKLF	TRBJ1-4	NA	TRBV11-2
AWSVRGEREQY	TRBJ2-7	TRBD2	TRBV30
ASSQVGQKNYGYT	TRBJ1-2	NA	TRBV4-1
ASKSTGSYEQY	TRBJ2-7	NA	TRBV6-2/TRBV6-3
ASSQGGPTNQPQH	TRBJ1-5	TRBD1	TRBV27
SARRQGFNEQF	TRBJ2-1	TRBD1	TRBV20-1
ASSLTKGDYGYT	TRBJ1-2	NA	TRBV4-2
ASSLVGQGRETQY	TRBJ2-5	TRBD1	TRBV7-2
ASGGADTDTQY	TRBJ2-3	NA	TRBV5-1
ASSPRVGGSYEQY	TRBJ2-7	NA	TRBV18
ASSQEGLGGPHNEQF	TRBJ2-1	NA	TRBV3-1
ASQVNTGFGYT	TRBJ1-2	NA	TRBV5-1
AATGTVYEQY	TRBJ2-7	TRBD1	TRBV30
ASSSTGTGGETQY	TRBJ2-5	NA	TRBV7-9
ASSSAVRGDAQY	TRBJ2-3	NA	TRBV5-1
ASSHRQGMNNEAF	TRBJ1-1	TRBD1	TRBV5-1
ASSLTGTGLYEQY	TRBJ2-7	NA	TRBV7-8
ASSVRGPGEQY	TRBJ2-7	NA	TRBV9
ASSRDTSKGNTIY	TRBJ1-3	NA	TRBV5-1
ASSHFRGQGCGEQY	TRBJ2-7	TRBD1	TRBV4-1
ASSKYSSGGIEQY	TRBJ2-7	TRBD2	TRBV7-7
SAPPLAGHYNEQF	TRBJ2-1	TRBD2	TRBV20-1
ASSVGGGRGDTQY	TRBJ2-3	NA	TRBV9
ASSLGSDPRADTQY	TRBJ2-3	NA	TRBV12-3/TRBV12-4
SVLTGLRETQY	TRBJ2-5	NA	TRBV29-1
ATSDSRYNEQF	TRBJ2-1	NA	TRBV24-1
ATSSGQEETQY	NA	NA	TRBV15
ASSIDRGQGRGWTTQY	TRBJ2-5	TRBD2	TRBV7-9
ASSLSHVTDTQY	TRBJ2-3	NA	TRBV7-2
SARGPGLPSRHYNEQF	TRBJ2-1	TRBD2	TRBV20-1
SARDQFPGRIDTQY	TRBJ2-3	NA	TRBV20-1
SFGSRDRPYEQY	NA	TRBD1	TRBV29-1
ASPHRIPSSGANVLT	TRBJ2-6	NA	TRBV7-2
ASRRYNEQF	TRBJ2-1	NA	TRBV3-1
ASSLGDRILRYEQY	NA	NA	TRBV11-2
ASSRQGGGYEQY	TRBJ2-7	TRBD1	TRBV19
ASSTSGAGLGNEQF	TRBJ2-1	NA	TRBV7-9
ASSQPGEVDTQY	TRBJ2-3	NA	TRBV4-2
ASSSSGVITGDTQY	TRBJ2-3	TRBD2	TRBV6-2/TRBV6-3
SARDMAGRFSYNEQF	TRBJ2-1	NA	TRBV20-1
ASSLEAPGGNQPQH	TRBJ1-5	NA	TRBV12-3/TRBV12-4
ASSPLARQGWNIQY	NA	TRBD1	TRBV5-1
ASRPDEGQPQH	TRBJ1-5	NA	TRBV6-5
ASSESRGQETQY	TRBJ2-5	NA	TRBV10-1
ASSLLLGTRHPDTQY	TRBJ2-3	TRBD2	TRBV7-9
ASSVRDSYEQY	TRBJ2-7	NA	TRBV19
SASLDSTDTQY	TRBJ2-3	NA	TRBV20-1
ASSKTRNEQF	TRBJ2-1	NA	TRBV7-2
SAGGTSSYEQY	TRBJ2-7	TRBD2	TRBV20-1
ASSLPGTSSYNEQF	TRBJ2-1	TRBD2	TRBV28
ASSVGGALNTEAF	TRBJ1-1	NA	TRBV9
ASSLAGGMGNTQY	TRBJ2-3	NA	TRBV5-1
SGHRRRNDYGYT	TRBJ1-2	NA	TRBV20-1
ASSLSSVESSTALAKNIQY	TRBJ2-4	NA	TRBV7-8